This T cell receptor (beta chain) was retrieved from a study of blood T cell repertoires in COVID-19 (dated by TCRdb to about 2020). Some background on the complete study: Collaborator samples came from the United States, Italy and Spain and covered acute and convalescent phases of COVID-19. The material from the prospective study consisted of cDNA or gDNA derived from T cells, B-cell-depleted T cells, or PBMCs. Deeply sampled blood TCRbeta repertoires from subjects exposed to, actively infected with, or recovered from COVID-19 were included in the dataset. A freely available public database, intended as a resource for researchers studying the immune response to SARS-CoV-2, is where the repertoires were released. Samples came from the ongoing ImmuneRACE study (first 160 participants) plus 1,254 subjects from 6 global collaborators. Nearly every sample came with metadata listing a de-identified subject ID, COVID-19 status, age in years and sex. Where HLA class I and class II types were available, the types were taken from metadata supplied by the sample provider, not from assay-based typing.

CDR1 and CDR2, per the germline V gene, are MRHNA and SNTAGT. The CDR3 spans 12 residues, from the cysteine through the phenylalanine. The read is trimmed to its CDR3 DNA, 36 bases read in frame from base 1. The V end loses 0 bases and the J end loses 9 bases, and a stretch of 6 bases separates them. Remarks on this clone: Its antigen is not yet known. No quality values exist for individual bases; no much larger clone is one base distant.

Broad study findings and their caveats: Clinical and demographic metadata were provided uncurated, with the amount varying by source and participant.

TCRbeta CDR3 regions were amplified from genomic DNA by means of the immunoSEQ Assay, a bias-controlled multiplex PCR. The paper's data handling went like this. The number of nucleated cells in each sample was estimated by amplification of reference gene primers within the assay. Sequence reads were collapsed and filtered to measure the absolute abundance of every unique TCRbeta CDR3 rearrangement. For each sample, productive Simpson clonality was calculated by taking the square root of Simpson's diversity index across productive rearrangements. TCRdb took this table from immuneACCESS and kept in-frame rearrangements with V and J called. Such tables lack part of the clones; where checked against another copy, unresolved V genes explain under half of the gap, and the rest is unexplained. The V and J calls and clone size come from that table; D and trimming were worked out from the DNA. This sample holds around 200,000 clones; 80% to 85% were observed only once. The ten largest account for 6.5% to 8.5% of the sample.

In Seattle, one collaborating source enrolled patients while the infection was active and tracked those patients longitudinally over the course of disease. Each collaborating institution followed its own protocols to collect whole blood in K2EDTA tubes. For TCRbeta analysis, collaborators shipped samples in one of three forms: frozen whole blood, isolated PBMCs, or DNA extracted from either of those sample types. This receptor chain uses TRBV6-4 and TRBJ1-5; a confident D gene designation cannot be given. The specimen sequenced was peripheral blood. The TCR originated in a middle-aged woman with COVID-19, enrolled during active disease. The nucleotide sequence reads TGTGCCAGCAGTGACTCGTTCGGGCCCCAGCATTTT. The resulting protein is CASSDSFGPQHF.